The rows below give T cell receptor beta chains drawn from one sample of a study of shared clonotypes between healthy human individuals. Clones were sequenced by immunoSEQ multiplex PCR, and TCRdb holds only the in-frame ones, with some missing. The sample has about 120,000 clones; approximately 70% are singletons. The material sequenced was memory CD8+ T cells sorted from blood. All receptors come from a woman in her 30s in good health. The CDR3 runs from the conserved cysteine through the conserved F or W. A D gene is named only where the DNA matches it firmly. Clone sizes are given selectively: once, few, many, or a class where the clone is expanded.

NA TRBJ1-6 15 TRBV28 NA TGTGCCAGCAGCCCTCAGACAGACCTCACGTCACCCCTCCACTTT CASSPQTDLTSPLHF
TRBD2 TRBJ2-7 13 TRBV12-5 NA TGTGCTACCCTGGGGCTAGCGGGAGAAGAGCAGTACTTC CATLGLAGEEQYF
TRBD2 TRBJ2-1 15 TRBV7-9 NA TGTGCCAGCAGCTTAGCGGGAGGGCCCTACAATGAGCAGTTCTTC CASSLAGGPYNEQFF
NA TRBJ2-3 14 TRBV6-1 few TGTGCCAGCACAAGTTGGGGGGCTCGGGATACGCAGTATTTT CASTSWGARDTQYF
TRBD1 TRBJ2-5 15 TRBV5-1 NA TGCGCCAGCAGCACAGGGACAGTTCCACAAGAGACCCAGTACTTC CASSTGTVPQETQYF
TRBD1 TRBJ1-3 16 TRBV6-1 NA TGTGCCAGCAGTGAAGAGGCTACAGGGGCTGGAAACACCATATATTTT CASSEEATGAGNTIYF
NA TRBJ2-1 14 TRBV7-2 NA TGTGCCAGCAGCTTAGTGCTCCCGCGGAATGAGCAGTTCTTC CASSLVLPRNEQFF
NA TRBJ2-7 14 TRBV9 few TGTGCCAGCAGCGTAGGGGCGGGATCCTACGAGCAGTACTTC CASSVGAGSYEQYF
TRBD2 TRBJ2-1 16 TRBV4-1 NA TGCGCCAGCAGCCAGTGGACTAGGTGGCCCTACAATGAGCAGTTCTTC CASSQWTRWPYNEQFF
TRBD2 TRBJ2-5 16 TRBV5-1 NA TGCGCCAGCAGCTTCTTAAGGGGAGGGTACAGAGAGACCCAGTACTTC CASSFLRGGYRETQYF
NA TRBJ2-1 17 TRBV28 NA TGTGCCAGCAGTTCTATAACAGGGATGAAGTCCTACAATGAGCAGTTCTTC CASSSITGMKSYNEQFF
TRBD1 TRBJ1-5 15 TRBV6-6 once TGTGCCAGCAGTGAGTCTACAGGGGGCAATCAGCCCCAGCATTTT CASSESTGGNQPQHF
TRBD1 TRBJ2-2 14 TRBV19 many TGTGCCAGTAAATCAGGGACAGACACCGGGGAGCTGTTTTTT CASKSGTDTGELFF
TRBD2 TRBJ2-1 14 TRBV11-2 NA TGTGCCAGCAGCACTTTAGCGGGGCACAATGAGCAGTTCTTC CASSTLAGHNEQFF
NA TRBJ2-3 16 TRBV6-4 NA TGTGCCAGCAGTGACTCGAAGGGGGGAGGCACAGATACGCAGTATTTT CASSDSKGGGTDTQYF
TRBD2 TRBJ2-5 16 TRBV2 NA TGTGCCAGCAGTGAATCTCTAGCGGGAGCGGCTAAGACCCAGTACTTC CASSESLAGAAKTQYF
NA TRBJ2-7 14 TRBV28 NA TGTGCCAGCCGTCGACAGCAAACCTCCTACGAGCAGTACTTC CASRRQQTSYEQYF
NA TRBJ2-2 12 TRBV6-5 NA TGTGCCAGCAGTTACTCTACAGGGGAGCTGTTTTTT CASSYSTGELFF
TRBD1 TRBJ1-2 14 TRBV5-1 NA TGCGCCAGCAGCTTGCAGGACAGGGGGCGCGGCTACACCTTC CASSLQDRGRGYTF
TRBD1 TRBJ1-4 18 TRBV19 many TGTGCCAGTAGTAGGGAGACAGGGGGCGCCGGAGGAAATGAAAAACTGTTTTTT CASSRETGGAGGNEKLFF
NA TRBJ2-5 17 TRBV2 many TGTGCCAGCAGTGACCAAAACAGGCTCCGGCGTAAAGAGACCCAGTACTTC CASSDQNRLRRKETQYF
NA TRBJ1-2 13 TRBV6-9 NA TGTGCCAGCAGTTATGTTGGGAACTATGGCTACACCTTC CASSYVGNYGYTF
NA TRBJ2-5 14 TRBV11-2 NA TGTGCCAGCAGCTGGTCCAGTCTCCAAGAGACCCAGTACTTC CASSWSSLQETQYF
NA TRBJ2-5 11 TRBV6-1 medium-sized TGTGCCAGCAGTCACGGAGAGACCCAGTACTTC CASSHGETQYF
NA TRBJ1-5 16 TRBV4-2 NA TGTGCCAGCAGCCAAGATGGCGGGTTTGGCAATCAGCCCCAGCATTTT CASSQDGGFGNQPQHF
NA TRBJ2-7 13 TRBV5-1 few TGCGCCAGCAGCTTAATTTCAGGATCCGAGCAGTACTTC CASSLISGSEQYF
NA TRBJ2-3 16 TRBV7-2 NA TGTGCCAGCAGCCCCCCGCCCCGCCTAAGCACAGATACGCAGTATTTT CASSPPPRLSTDTQYF
NA TRBJ2-3 14 TRBV27 once TGTGCCATTAGGTCGGGACCATATACAGATACGCAGTATTTT CAIRSGPYTDTQYF
NA TRBJ1-1 13 TRBV19 few TGTGCCAGTAGTGCAGACCTCAACACTGAAGCTTTCTTT CASSADLNTEAFF
TRBD1 TRBJ1-5 15 TRBV6-6 NA TGTGCCAGCAGTTACGGGACAGGGGGGAATCAGCCCCAGCATTTT CASSYGTGGNQPQHF
NA TRBJ1-3 16 TRBV5-1 NA TGCGCCAGCAGCTTGGAGACAGGCACCTCTGGAAACACCATATATTTT CASSLETGTSGNTIYF
NA TRBJ2-3 15 TRBV15 NA TGTGCCACCAGCAGACAACAGGAGGGGTCCGATACGCAGTATTTT CATSRQQEGSDTQYF
TRBD2 TRBJ2-5 15 TRBV25-1 NA TGTGCCAGTACCTCTAGCGGAAACCTCAGGAAGACCCAGTACTTC CASTSSGNLRKTQYF
NA TRBJ1-1 12 TRBV10-3 NA TGTGCCATCAGTGAGGTTGGTCTTCAGGCTTTCTTT CAISEVGLQAFF
NA TRBJ2-7 14 TRBV2 NA TGTGCCAGCAGTACGGACTGGATCAGCTACGAGCAGTACTTC CASSTDWISYEQYF
NA TRBJ2-1 14 TRBV7-2 NA TGTGCCAGCAGCTTAGGATCAGTATACAATGAGCAGTTCTTC CASSLGSVYNEQFF
NA TRBJ1-5 14 TRBV19 NA TGTGCCAGTATGGCCAGGGATTACAATCAGCCCCAGCATTTT CASMARDYNQPQHF
NA TRBJ2-1 14 TRBV6-6 few TGTGCCAGCTATGGGGGTAGCTCCTACAATGAGCAGTTCTTC CASYGGSSYNEQFF
TRBD1 TRBJ1-2 12 TRBV6-5 few TGTGCCAGCAGACGACAGGGGCGCGGCTACACCTTC CASRRQGRGYTF
TRBD2 TRBJ2-1 15 TRBV13 NA TGTGCCAGCAGCCCAAGGAGACTAGCTTTCGATGAGCAGTTCTTC CASSPRRLAFDEQFF
NA TRBJ2-7 16 TRBV21-1 many TGTGCCAGCAGCAAAGGTAGCGGGCTTAGCTCCTACGAGCAGTACTTC CASSKGSGLSSYEQYF
NA TRBJ1-2 12 TRBV7-6 once TGTGCCAGCAGCCGATCGGGGTATGGCTACACCTTC CASSRSGYGYTF
TRBD1 TRBJ2-7 14 TRBV5-8 NA TGTGCCAGCAGCCTCAGGGGGCTTTCCTACGAGCAGTACTTC CASSLRGLSYEQYF
TRBD2 TRBJ2-3 15 TRBV7-9 NA TGTGCCAGCAGCTATAGCGGGAGGTGGACAGATACGCAGTATTTT CASSYSGRWTDTQYF
TRBD2 TRBJ2-3 15 TRBV5-6 NA TGTGCCAGCAGCTTCGGTAGCGGGAGGTTCGATACGCAGTATTTT CASSFGSGRFDTQYF
TRBD1 TRBJ1-2 15 TRBV6-5 NA TGTGCCACCAGTCAAACAGGGGGCGAAATTTATGGCTACACCTTC CATSQTGGEIYGYTF
NA TRBJ1-2 13 TRBV14 NA TGTGCCAGCAGCCCCGGTGGCTTCTATGGCTACACCTTC CASSPGGFYGYTF
NA TRBJ1-2 13 TRBV18 NA TGTGCCAGCTCACCGGACAAGCGCTATGGCTACACCTTC CASSPDKRYGYTF